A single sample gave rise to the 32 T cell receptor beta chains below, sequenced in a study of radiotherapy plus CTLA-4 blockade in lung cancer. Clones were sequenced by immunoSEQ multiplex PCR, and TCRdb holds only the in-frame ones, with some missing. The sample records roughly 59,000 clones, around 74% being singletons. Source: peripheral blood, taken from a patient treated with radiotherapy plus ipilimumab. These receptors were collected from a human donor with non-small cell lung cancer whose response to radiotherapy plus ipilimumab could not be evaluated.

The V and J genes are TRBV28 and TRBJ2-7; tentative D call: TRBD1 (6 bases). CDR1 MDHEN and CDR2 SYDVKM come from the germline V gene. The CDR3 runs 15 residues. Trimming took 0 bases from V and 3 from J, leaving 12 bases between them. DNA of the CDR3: TGTGCCAGCAGTTTATGGGGGCGACAGGTCTACGAGCAGTACTTC. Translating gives CASSLWGRQVYEQYF.

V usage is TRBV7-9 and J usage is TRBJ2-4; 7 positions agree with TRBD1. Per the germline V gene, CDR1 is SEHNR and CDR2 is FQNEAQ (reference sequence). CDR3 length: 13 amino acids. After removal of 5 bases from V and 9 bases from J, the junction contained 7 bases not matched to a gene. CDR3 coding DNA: TGTGCCAGCAGCCGAGACAGGGTAGCCATTCAGTACTTC. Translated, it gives CASSRDRVAIQYF.

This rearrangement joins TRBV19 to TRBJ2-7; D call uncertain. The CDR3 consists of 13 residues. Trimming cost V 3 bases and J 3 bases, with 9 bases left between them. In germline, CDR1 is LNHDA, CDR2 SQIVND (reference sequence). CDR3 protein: CASSMGSHYEQYF. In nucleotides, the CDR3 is TGTGCCAGTAGTATGGGCAGTCACTACGAGCAGTACTTC.

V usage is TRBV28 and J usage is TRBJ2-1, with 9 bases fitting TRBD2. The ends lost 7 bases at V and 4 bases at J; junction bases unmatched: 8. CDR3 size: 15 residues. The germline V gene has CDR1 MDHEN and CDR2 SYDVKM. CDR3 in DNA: TGTGCCAGCAACCTAGCGGGACAGTTATACAATGAGCAGTTCTTC. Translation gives CASNLAGQLYNEQFF.

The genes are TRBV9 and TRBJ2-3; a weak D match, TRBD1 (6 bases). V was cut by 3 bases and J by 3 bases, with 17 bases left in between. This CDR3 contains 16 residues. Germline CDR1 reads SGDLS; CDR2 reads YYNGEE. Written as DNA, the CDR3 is TGTGCCAGCAGCGCCGAACAGGGTGTACGTACAGATACGCAGTATTTT. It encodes CASSAEQGVRTDTQYF.

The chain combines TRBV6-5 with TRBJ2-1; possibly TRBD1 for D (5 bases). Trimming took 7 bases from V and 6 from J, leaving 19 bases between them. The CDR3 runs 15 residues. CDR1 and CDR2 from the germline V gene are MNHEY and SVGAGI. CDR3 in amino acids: CASKGAGQASNEQFF. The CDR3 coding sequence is TGTGCCAGCAAAGGGGCAGGGCAAGCCTCCAATGAGCAGTTCTTC.

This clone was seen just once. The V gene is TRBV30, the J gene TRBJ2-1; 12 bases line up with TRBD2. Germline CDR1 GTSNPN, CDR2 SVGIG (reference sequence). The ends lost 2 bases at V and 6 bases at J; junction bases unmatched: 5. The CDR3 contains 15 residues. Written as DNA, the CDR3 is TGTGCCTGGAGTCCGGGACTAGCGGGTCTCAATGAGCAGTTCTTC. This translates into CAWSPGLAGLNEQFF. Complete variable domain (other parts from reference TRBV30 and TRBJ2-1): SQTIHQWPATLVQPVGSPLSLECTVEGTSNPNLYWYRQAAGRGLQLLFYSVGIGQISSEVPQNLSASRPQDRQFILSSKKLLLSDSGFYLCAWSPGLAGLNEQFFGPGTRLTVL.

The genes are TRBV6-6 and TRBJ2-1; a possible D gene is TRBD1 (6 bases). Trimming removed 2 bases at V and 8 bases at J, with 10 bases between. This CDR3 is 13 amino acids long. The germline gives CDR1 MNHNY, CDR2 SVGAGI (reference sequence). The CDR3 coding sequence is TGTGCCAGCAGTTACGGGGCAGGGGATGAGCAGTTCTTC. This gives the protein CASSYGAGDEQFF.

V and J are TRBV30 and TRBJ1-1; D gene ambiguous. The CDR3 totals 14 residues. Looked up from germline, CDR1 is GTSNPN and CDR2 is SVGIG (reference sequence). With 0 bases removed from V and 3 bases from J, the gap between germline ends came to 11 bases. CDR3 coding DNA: TGTGCCTGGAGTGTAAAAGGAGCAGACACTGAAGCTTTCTTT. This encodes CAWSVKGADTEAFF.

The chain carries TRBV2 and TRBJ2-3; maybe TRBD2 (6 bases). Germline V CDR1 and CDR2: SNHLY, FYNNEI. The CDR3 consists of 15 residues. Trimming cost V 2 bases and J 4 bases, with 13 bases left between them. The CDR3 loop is CASSERLALSDTQYF. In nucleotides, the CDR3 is TGTGCCAGCAGTGAACGCCTAGCGTTATCAGATACGCAGTATTTT.

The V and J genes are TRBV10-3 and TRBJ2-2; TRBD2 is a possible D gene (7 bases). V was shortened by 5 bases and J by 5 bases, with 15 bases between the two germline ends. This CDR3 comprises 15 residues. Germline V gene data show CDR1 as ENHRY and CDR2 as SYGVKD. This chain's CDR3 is CAISSQQGGTGELFF. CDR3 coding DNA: TGTGCCATCAGTTCCCAACAGGGAGGGACCGGGGAGCTGTTTTTT.

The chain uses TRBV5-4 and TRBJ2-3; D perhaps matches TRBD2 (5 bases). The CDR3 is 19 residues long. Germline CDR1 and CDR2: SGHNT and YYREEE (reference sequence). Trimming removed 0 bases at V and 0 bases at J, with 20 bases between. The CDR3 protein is CASSLDRAELAGSTDTQYF. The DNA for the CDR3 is TGTGCCAGCAGCTTGGATCGGGCAGAGCTAGCAGGAAGCACAGATACGCAGTATTTT. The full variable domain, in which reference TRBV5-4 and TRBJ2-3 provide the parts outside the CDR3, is ETGVTQSPTHLIKTRGQQVTLRCSSQSGHNTVSWYQQALGQGPQFIFQYYREEENGRGNFPPRFSGLQFPNYSSELNVNALELDDSALYLCASSLDRAELAGSTDTQYFGPGTRLTVL.

CDR3 in amino acids: CASKDRGPEAFF. In DNA, the CDR3 is TGTGCCAGCAAAGACAGGGGCCCTGAAGCTTTCTTT. The chain recombines TRBV2 with TRBJ1-1; TRBD1 matches 8 bases. CDR1 and CDR2 from the germline V gene are SNHLY and FYNNEI. This CDR3 spans 12 amino acids. The trim removed 7 bases at V and 6 bases at J, leaving 4 bases unmatched. Based on the CDR3 plus reference TRBV2 and TRBJ1-1, the full variable domain is EPEVTQTPSHQVTQMGQEVILRCVPISNHLYFYWYRQILGQKVEFLVSFYNNEISEKSEIFDDQFSVERPDGSNFTLKIRSTKLEDSAMYFCASKDRGPEAFFGQGTRLTVV.

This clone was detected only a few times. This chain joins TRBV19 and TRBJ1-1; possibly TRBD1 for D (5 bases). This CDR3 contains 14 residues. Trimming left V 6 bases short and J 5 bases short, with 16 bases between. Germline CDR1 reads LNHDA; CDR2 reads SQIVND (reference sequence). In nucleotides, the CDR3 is TGTGCCAGTAGCTGGGGGGGGTTAGGGACTGAAGCTTTCTTT. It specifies CASSWGGLGTEAFF.

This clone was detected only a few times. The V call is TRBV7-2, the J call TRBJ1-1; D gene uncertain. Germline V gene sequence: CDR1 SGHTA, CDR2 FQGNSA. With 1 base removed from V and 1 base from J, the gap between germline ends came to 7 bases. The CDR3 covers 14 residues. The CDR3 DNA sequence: TGTGCCAGCAGCTTAGTAAACGGGAACACTGAAGCTTTCTTT. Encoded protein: CASSLVNGNTEAFF.

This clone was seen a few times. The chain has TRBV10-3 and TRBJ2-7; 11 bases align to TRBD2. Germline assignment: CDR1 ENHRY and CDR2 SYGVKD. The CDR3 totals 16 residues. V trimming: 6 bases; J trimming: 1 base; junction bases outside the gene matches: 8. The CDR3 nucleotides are TGTGCCATCAGCGCCGGACTAGCGGGCATTTCCTACGAGCAGTACTTC. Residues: CAISAGLAGISYEQYF.

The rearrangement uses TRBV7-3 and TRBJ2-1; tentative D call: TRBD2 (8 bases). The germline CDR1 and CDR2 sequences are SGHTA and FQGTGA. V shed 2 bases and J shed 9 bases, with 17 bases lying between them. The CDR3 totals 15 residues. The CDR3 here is CASSLGQEAGGEQFF. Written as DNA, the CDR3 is TGTGCCAGCAGCTTAGGACAGGAGGCGGGGGGTGAGCAGTTCTTC.

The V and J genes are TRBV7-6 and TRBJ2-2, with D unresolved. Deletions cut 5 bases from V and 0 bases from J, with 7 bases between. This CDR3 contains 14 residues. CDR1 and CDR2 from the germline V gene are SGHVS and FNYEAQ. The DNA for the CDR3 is TGTGCCAGCAGCCCTCCTACGAACACCGGGGAGCTGTTTTTT. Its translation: CASSPPTNTGELFF.

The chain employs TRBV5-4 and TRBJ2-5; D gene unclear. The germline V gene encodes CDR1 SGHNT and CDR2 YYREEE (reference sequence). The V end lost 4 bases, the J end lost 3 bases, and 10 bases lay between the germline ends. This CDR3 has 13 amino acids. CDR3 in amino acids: CASSLFLKETQYF. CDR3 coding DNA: TGTGCCAGCAGCCTGTTCTTAAAAGAGACCCAGTACTTC.

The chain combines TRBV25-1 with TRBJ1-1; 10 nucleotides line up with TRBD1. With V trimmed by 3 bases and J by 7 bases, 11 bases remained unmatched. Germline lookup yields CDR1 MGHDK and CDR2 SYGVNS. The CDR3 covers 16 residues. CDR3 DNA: TGTGCCAGCAGTGAGGTGGGACAGGGGCCTAAAATTGAAGCTTTCTTT. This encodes CASSEVGQGPKIEAFF.

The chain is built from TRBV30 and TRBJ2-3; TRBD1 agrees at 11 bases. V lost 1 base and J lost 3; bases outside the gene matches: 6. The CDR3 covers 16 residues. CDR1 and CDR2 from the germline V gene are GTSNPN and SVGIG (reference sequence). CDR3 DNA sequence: TGTGCCTGGAGTGAAGGACAGGGGGCGAAGACAGATACGCAGTATTTT. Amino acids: CAWSEGQGAKTDTQYF.

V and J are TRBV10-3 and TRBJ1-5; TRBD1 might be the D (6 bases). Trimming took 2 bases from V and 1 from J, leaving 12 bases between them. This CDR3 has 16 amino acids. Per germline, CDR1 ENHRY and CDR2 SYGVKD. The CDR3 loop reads CAISEQGRGSNQPQHF. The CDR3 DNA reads TGTGCCATCAGTGAGCAAGGCAGGGGAAGCAATCAGCCCCAGCATTTT.

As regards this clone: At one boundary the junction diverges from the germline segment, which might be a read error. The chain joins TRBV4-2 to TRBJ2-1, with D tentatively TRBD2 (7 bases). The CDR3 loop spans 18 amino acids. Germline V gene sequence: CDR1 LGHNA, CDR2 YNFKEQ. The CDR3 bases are TGTGCCGGCAGCCCACTCCCCGTTGGGGGGGCCTCCTACAATGAGCAGTTCTTC. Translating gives CAGSPLPVGGASYNEQFF.

The DNA of the CDR3 is TGTGCCAGCAGATGGTCTAGCGGGGGTGGGCTGAGGAATGAGCAGTTCTTC. This codes for CASRWSSGGGLRNEQFF. The chain has TRBV2 and TRBJ2-1, with 10 bases identical to TRBD2. The J segment lost 7 bases and the V segment lost 6 bases, leaving 15 bases of the junction unmatched. Germline CDR1 SNHLY, CDR2 FYNNEI. The CDR3 is 17 amino acids.

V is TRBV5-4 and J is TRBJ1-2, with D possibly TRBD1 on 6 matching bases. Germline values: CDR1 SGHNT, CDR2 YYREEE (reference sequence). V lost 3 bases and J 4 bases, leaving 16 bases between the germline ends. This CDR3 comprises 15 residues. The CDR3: CASSSSRDNSYGYTF. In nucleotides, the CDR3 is TGTGCCAGCAGCTCAAGCCGGGACAATAGCTATGGCTACACCTTC. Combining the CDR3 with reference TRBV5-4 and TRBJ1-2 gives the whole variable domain ETGVTQSPTHLIKTRGQQVTLRCSSQSGHNTVSWYQQALGQGPQFIFQYYREEENGRGNFPPRFSGLQFPNYSSELNVNALELDDSALYLCASSSSRDNSYGYTFGSGTRLTVV.

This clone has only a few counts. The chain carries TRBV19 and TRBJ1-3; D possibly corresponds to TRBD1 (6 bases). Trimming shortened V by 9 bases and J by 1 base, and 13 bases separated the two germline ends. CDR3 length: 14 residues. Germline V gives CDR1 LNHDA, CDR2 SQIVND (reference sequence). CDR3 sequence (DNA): TGTGCCAGCGACACAGGGTCTTCTGGAAACACCATATATTTT. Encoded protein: CASDTGSSGNTIYF.

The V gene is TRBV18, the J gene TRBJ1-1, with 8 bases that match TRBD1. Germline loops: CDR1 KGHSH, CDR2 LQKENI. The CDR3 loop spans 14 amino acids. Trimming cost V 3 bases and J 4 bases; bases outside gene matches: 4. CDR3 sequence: CASSPGQVGTEAFF. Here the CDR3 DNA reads TGTGCCAGCTCACCGGGACAGGTGGGCACTGAAGCTTTCTTT.

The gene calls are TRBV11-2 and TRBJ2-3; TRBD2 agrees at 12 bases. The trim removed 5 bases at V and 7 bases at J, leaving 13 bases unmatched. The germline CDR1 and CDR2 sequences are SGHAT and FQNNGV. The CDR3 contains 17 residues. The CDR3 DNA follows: TGTGCCAGCAGCCCCAAAGCGCTAGCGGGAGGGCCGAATACGCAGTATTTT. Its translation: CASSPKALAGGPNTQYF. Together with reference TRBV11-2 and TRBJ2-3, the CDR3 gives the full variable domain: EAGVAQSPRYKIIEKRQSVAFWCNPISGHATLYWYQQILGQGPKLLIQFQNNGVVDDSQLPKDRFSAERLKGVDSTLKIQPAKLEDSAVYLCASSPKALAGGPNTQYFGPGTRLTVL.

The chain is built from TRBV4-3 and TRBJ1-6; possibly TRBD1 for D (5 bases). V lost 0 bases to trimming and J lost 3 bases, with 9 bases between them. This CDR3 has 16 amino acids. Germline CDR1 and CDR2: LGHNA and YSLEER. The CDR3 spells CASSQDTGFYNSPLHF. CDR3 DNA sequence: TGCGCCAGCAGCCAAGATACAGGTTTCTATAATTCACCCCTCCACTTT.

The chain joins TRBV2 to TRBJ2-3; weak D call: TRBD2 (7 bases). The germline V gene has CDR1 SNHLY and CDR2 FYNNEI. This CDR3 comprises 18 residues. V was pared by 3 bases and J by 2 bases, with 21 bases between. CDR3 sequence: CASSDLRQRGHPTDTQYF. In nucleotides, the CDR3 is TGTGCCAGCAGTGATCTTCGCCAGCGGGGACATCCCACAGATACGCAGTATTTT.

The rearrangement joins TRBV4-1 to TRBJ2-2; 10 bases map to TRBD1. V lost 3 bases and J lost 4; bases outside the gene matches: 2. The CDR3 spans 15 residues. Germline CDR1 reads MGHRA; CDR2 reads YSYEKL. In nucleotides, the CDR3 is TGCGCCAGCAGCCAGGGGACAGGGGTCACCGGGGAGCTGTTTTTT. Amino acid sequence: CASSQGTGVTGELFF.

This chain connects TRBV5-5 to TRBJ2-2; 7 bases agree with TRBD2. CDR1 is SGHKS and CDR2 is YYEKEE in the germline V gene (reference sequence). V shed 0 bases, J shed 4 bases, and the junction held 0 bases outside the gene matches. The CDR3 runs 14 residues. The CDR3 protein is CASSLGTSTGELFF. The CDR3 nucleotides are TGTGCCAGCAGCTTGGGGACTAGCACCGGGGAGCTGTTTTTT.